This TCR beta chain was sequenced during a study of blood T cell repertoires in COVID-19. Study-level information: COVID-19 samples collected from the United States, Italy and Spain covered acute and convalescent phases. The cDNA or gDNA used as material had been derived from T cells, B-cell-depleted T cells, or PBMCs.

In the authors' workflow: Amplification of reference gene primers provided the estimated nucleated cell counts. The repertoire was sequenced with immunoSEQ multiplex PCR; TCRdb's copy has only in-frame clones and lacks some. That table gives V, J and clone size, and the DNA gave D and trimming. Seen here are 150,000 to 200,000 clones, around nine tenths observed once, and the top ten hold 4% to 5.5%. Germline CDR1 and CDR2: SGHAT and FQNNGV. There are 13 residues in the CDR3. V lost 0 bases and J lost 11, with 13 bases in between. The sequence came from a human donor in a cohort sampled during active COVID-19. Sequencing used peripheral blood. V gene TRBV11-2 combines with J gene TRBJ1-1, with D possibly being TRBD1 (5 bases). The DNA of the CDR3 is TGTGCCAGCAGCTTAGATGGTCAGGGTAGGGCTTTCTTT. This encodes CASSLDGQGRAFF.